These T cell receptor beta chains were read from a single sample in a study of neoadjuvant nivolumab and ipilimumab in lung cancer. Repertoires were generated with immunoSEQ multiplex PCR, while TCRdb's copy carries only in-frame clones and drops some. The data contain over 3,000 clones, about 87% of them singletons. The specimen comprised tumor tissue, sampled after neoadjuvant nivolumab, alone or with ipilimumab, at or shortly before surgery. The receptors originated from an adult with non-small cell lung cancer. CDR3s include the opening cysteine and the closing phenylalanine or tryptophan. The D gene is left open where the match is weak. Clone size is stated in some rows and not others, as once, few, many or a class when expanded.

d_call	j_call	clone_size	v_call	cdr3_nt	cdr3_aa
.	TRBJ1-2	.	TRBV30	TGTGCCTGGAGTCGACAGAGCGGGGCCGCCGGCTACACCTTC	CAWSRQSGAAGYTF
.	TRBJ2-5	.	TRBV6-5	TGTGCCAGCAGGAGGGGGTTTCAGGGAGAGACCCAGTACTTC	CASRRGFQGETQYF
.	TRBJ2-3	few	TRBV6-6	TGTGCCAGCAGACTATGGACAGATACGCAGTATTTT	CASRLWTDTQYF
.	TRBJ1-1	few	TRBV7-9	TGTGCCAGCAGCCGAGTCGGGACAAACACTGAAGCTTTCTTT	CASSRVGTNTEAFF
.	TRBJ2-5	.	TRBV6-5	TGTGCCAGCAGTTACTCGATGGCAGAGACCCAGTACTTC	CASSYSMAETQYF
.	TRBJ2-7	.	TRBV5-1	TGCGCCAGCAGCTTGGGCCAGTCCTCCTACGAGCAGTACTTC	CASSLGQSSYEQYF
.	TRBJ2-1	.	TRBV9	TGTGCCAGCAGCGTAGTCAGCGACTGGGGGAATGAGCAGTTCTTC	CASSVVSDWGNEQFF
.	TRBJ2-1	.	TRBV2	TGTGCCAGCAGCATCAATGGGGGTGAGCAGTTCTTC	CASSINGGEQFF
.	TRBJ1-2	.	TRBV30	TGTGCCTGGAGCGCCCCGCAGGTAGCTAACTATGGCTACACCTTC	CAWSAPQVANYGYTF
TRBD1	TRBJ1-5	.	TRBV5-1	TGCGCCAGCAGCACAGGGGGCGCGGGCAATCAGCCCCAGCATTTT	CASSTGGAGNQPQHF
TRBD2	TRBJ2-7	.	TRBV5-1	TGCGCCAGCATGGTGTCTAGCGGATCCTACGAGCAGTACTTC	CASMVSSGSYEQYF
.	TRBJ2-7	.	TRBV10-3	TGTGCCATCAGTGAGCAGGGGGGTGGCTCCTACGAGCAGTACTTC	CAISEQGGGSYEQYF
TRBD2	TRBJ2-7	.	TRBV7-9	TGTGCCAGCAGCCAAGCGAGGTGGACTAGCGGTTTAACCTACGAGCAGTACTTC	CASSQARWTSGLTYEQYF
.	TRBJ1-6	.	TRBV5-4	TGTGCCAGCAGCTCCGACAGCTCCTCTGCACATTCACCCCTCCACTTT	CASSSDSSSAHSPLHF
TRBD2	TRBJ2-2	.	TRBV5-1	TGCGCCAGCAGCTTGGATCCCGGGGGGGTTAACGCCGGGGAGCTGTTTTTT	CASSLDPGGVNAGELFF
.	TRBJ1-2	.	TRBV6-1	TGTGCCAGCAGTGGCGAGACATCATATGGCTACACCTTC	CASSGETSYGYTF
.	TRBJ1-1	.	TRBV13	TGTGCCAGCAGCTTAGGGAACACTGAAGCTTTCTTT	CASSLGNTEAFF
.	TRBJ1-1	once	TRBV14	TGTGCCAGCGGGAAAACAGGACGGTACACTGAAGCTTTCTTT	CASGKTGRYTEAFF
.	TRBJ2-3	.	TRBV11-3	TGTGCCAGCGCAAACAGATACACAGATACGCAGTATTTT	CASANRYTDTQYF
TRBD2	TRBJ2-3	.	TRBV5-4	TGTGCCAGCAGCTTTCCCTCTAGCGGGGGATGGGGAGATACGCAGTATTTT	CASSFPSSGGWGDTQYF
.	TRBJ2-1	few	TRBV11-2	TGTGCCAGCAGCTCCCGGGACACACCGACCTACAATGAGCAGTTCTTC	CASSSRDTPTYNEQFF
.	TRBJ2-4	.	TRBV6-1	TGTGCCAGCAGTGAACTTCGGTCTGGCATTCAGTACTTC	CASSELRSGIQYF
.	TRBJ1-5	.	TRBV12-2	.	CASRWGQDGYLCFSNQPQHF
TRBD2	TRBJ2-3	.	TRBV4-1	TGCGCCAGCAGCCCCGGGGGGACGCTCTCAGATACGCAGTATTTT	CASSPGGTLSDTQYF
.	TRBJ2-7	.	TRBV5-4	TGTGCCAGCAGCGCGGACCTCTTCTCCTACGAGCAGTACTTC	CASSADLFSYEQYF
.	TRBJ2-7	once	TRBV4-3	TGCGCCAGCAGCCAAGGAGTGGCGGGGAGCTACGAGCAGTACTTC	CASSQGVAGSYEQYF
.	TRBJ2-7	.	TRBV9	TGTGCCAGCAGCGCCTCCTCTGGGGGGCGAAACGAGCAGTACTTC	CASSASSGGRNEQYF
.	TRBJ1-3	.	TRBV13	TGTGCCAGCAGCTTAGGCTGGGGAAACACCATATATTTT	CASSLGWGNTIYF
.	TRBJ2-3	.	TRBV2	TGTGCCAGCACCCGAGACCCAAGCACAGATACGCAGTATTTT	CASTRDPSTDTQYF
TRBD1	TRBJ2-7	.	TRBV2	TGTGCCAGCAGTCCAGAGGGGACAGGGGGCGCCTACGAGCAGTACTTC	CASSPEGTGGAYEQYF
.	TRBJ1-2	.	TRBV25-1	TGTGCCAGCAGTGCTAATACAGCCCCTTATGGCTACACCTTC	CASSANTAPYGYTF
.	TRBJ1-1	once	TRBV7-2	TGTGCCAGCAGCTTATTCACAGGCACTGAAGCTTTCTTT	CASSLFTGTEAFF
.	TRBJ2-3	.	TRBV30	TGTGCCACCGGCCGGACACCAACCACAGATACGCAGTATTTT	CATGRTPTTDTQYF